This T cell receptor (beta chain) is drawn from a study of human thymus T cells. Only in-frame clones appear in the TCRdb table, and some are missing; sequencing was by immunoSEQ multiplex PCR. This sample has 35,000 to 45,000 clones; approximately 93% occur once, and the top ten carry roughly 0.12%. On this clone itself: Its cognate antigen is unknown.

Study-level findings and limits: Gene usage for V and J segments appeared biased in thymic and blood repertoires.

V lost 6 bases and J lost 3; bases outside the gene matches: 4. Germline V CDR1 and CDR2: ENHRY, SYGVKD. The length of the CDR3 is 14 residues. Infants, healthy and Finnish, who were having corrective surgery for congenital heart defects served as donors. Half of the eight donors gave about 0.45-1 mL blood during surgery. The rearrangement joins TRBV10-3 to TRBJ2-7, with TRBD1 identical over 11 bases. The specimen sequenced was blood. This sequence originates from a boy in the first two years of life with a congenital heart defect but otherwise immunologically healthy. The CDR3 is CAISPGTGGYEQYF. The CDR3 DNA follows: TGTGCCATCAGCCCCGGGACAGGGGGCTACGAGCAGTACTTC.